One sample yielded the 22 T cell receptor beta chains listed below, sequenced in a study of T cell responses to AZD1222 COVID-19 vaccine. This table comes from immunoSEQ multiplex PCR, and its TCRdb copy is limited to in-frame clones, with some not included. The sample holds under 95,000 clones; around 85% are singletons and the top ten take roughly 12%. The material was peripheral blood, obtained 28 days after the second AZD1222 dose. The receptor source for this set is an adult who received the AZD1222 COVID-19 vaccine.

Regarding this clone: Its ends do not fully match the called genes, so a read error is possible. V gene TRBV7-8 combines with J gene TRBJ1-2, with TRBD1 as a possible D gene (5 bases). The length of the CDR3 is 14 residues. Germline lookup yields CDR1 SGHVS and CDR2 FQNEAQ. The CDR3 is CASSLAGQNYGYTF. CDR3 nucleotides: TGTGCCAGCAGCCTAGCGGGGCAGAACTATGGCTACACCTTC.

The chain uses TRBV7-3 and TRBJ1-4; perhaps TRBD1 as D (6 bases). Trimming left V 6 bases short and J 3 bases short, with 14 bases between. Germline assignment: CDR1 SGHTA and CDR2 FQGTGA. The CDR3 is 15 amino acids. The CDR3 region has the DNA TGTGCCAGCAGTAAACAGGGACGGGCTAATGAAAAACTGTTTTTT. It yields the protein CASSKQGRANEKLFF.

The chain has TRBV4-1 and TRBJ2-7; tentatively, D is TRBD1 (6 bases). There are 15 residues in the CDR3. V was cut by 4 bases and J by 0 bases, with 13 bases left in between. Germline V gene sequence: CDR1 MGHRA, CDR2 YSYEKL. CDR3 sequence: CASSLDRSYSYEQYF. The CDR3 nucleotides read TGCGCCAGCAGCCTAGACAGGTCATACTCCTACGAGCAGTACTTC.

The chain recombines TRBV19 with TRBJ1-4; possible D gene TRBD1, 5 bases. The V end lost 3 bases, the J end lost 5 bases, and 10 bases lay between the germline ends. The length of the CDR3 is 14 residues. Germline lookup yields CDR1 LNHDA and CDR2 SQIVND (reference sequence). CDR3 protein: CASSIWQGNEKLFF. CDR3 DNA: TGTGCCAGTAGTATTTGGCAGGGAAATGAAAAACTGTTTTTT. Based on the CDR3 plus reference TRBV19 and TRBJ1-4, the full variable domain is DGGITQSPKYLFRKEGQNVTLSCEQNLNHDAMYWYRQDPGQGLRLIYYSQIVNDFQKGDIAEGYSVSREKKESFPLTVTSAQKNPTAFYLCASSIWQGNEKLFFGSGTQLSVL.

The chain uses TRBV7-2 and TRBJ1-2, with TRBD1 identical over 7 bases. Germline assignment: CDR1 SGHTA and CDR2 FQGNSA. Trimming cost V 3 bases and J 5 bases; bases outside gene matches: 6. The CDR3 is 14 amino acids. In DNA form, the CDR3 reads TGTGCCAGCAGCTTGACTGGGACAGAATATGGCTACACCTTC. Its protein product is CASSLTGTEYGYTF.

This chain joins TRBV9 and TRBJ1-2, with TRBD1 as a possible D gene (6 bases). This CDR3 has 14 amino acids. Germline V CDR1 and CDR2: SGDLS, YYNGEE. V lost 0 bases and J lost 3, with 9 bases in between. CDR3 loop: CASSVGAGDYGYTF. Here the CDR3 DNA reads TGTGCCAGCAGCGTAGGGGCAGGGGACTATGGCTACACCTTC.

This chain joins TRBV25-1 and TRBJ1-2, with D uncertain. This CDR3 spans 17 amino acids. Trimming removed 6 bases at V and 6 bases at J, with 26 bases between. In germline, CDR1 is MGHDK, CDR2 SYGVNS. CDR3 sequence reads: CASRGDTALFWGNGYTF. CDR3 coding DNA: TGTGCCAGCAGGGGTGACACAGCATTATTTTGGGGAAATGGCTACACCTTC.

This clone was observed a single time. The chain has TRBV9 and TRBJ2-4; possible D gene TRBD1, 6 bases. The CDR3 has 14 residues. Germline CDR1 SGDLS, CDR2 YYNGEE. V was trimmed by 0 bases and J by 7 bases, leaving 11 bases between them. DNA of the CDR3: TGTGCCAGCAGCGTAGGTAACCAGGGGAACATTCAGTACTTC. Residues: CASSVGNQGNIQYF. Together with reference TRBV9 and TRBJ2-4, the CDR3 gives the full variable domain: DSGVTQTPKHLITATGQRVTLRCSPRSGDLSVYWYQQSLDQGLQFLIQYYNGEERAKGNILERFSAQQFPDLHSELNLSSLELGDSALYFCASSVGNQGNIQYFGAGTRLSVL.

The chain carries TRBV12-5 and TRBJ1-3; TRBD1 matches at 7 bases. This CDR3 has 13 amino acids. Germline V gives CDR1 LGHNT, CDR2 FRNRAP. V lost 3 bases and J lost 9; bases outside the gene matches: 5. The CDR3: CASGLSQGTTIYF. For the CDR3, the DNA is TGTGCTAGTGGTTTATCACAGGGGACCACCATATATTTT.

In DNA, the CDR3 is TGCGCCAGCAGCTGGGGACTAGCAACAGATACGCAGTATTTT. This codes for CASSWGLATDTQYF. The chain combines TRBV5-1 with TRBJ2-3; TRBD2 matches 9 bases. This CDR3 is built from 14 residues. Germline CDR1 and CDR2: SGHRS and YFSETQ. The V and J ends lost 3 bases and 3 bases, in that order; junction bases with no gene match: 2.

CDR3 protein: CASSIDDFGQGANEQYF. CDR3 sequence (DNA): TGTGCCAGTAGTATAGATGACTTTGGACAGGGGGCCAACGAGCAGTACTTC. V and J are TRBV19 and TRBJ2-7; 11 bases agree with TRBD1. Germline V gives CDR1 LNHDA, CDR2 SQIVND (reference sequence). The CDR3 length is 17 residues. Trimming removed 0 bases from V and 5 bases from J; junction bases left unmatched: 9.

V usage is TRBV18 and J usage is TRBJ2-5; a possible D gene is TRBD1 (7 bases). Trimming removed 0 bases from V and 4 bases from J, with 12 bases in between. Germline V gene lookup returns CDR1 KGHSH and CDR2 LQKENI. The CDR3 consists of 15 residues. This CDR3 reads CASSPPGQRAETQYF. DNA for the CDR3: TGTGCCAGCTCACCACCGGGACAGCGGGCAGAGACCCAGTACTTC.

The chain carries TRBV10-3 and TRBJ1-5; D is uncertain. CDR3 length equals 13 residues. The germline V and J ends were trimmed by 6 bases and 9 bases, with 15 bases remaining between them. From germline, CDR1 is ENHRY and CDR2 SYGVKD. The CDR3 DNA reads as TGTGCCATCAGCTTAGACCCGGCAGGGCCCCAGCATTTT. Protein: CAISLDPAGPQHF.

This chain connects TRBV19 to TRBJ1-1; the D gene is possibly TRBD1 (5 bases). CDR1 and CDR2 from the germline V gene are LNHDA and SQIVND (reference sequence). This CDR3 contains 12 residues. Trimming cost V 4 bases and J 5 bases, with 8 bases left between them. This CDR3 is CASSRTFTEAFF. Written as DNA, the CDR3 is TGTGCCAGTAGTAGGACATTTACTGAAGCTTTCTTT.

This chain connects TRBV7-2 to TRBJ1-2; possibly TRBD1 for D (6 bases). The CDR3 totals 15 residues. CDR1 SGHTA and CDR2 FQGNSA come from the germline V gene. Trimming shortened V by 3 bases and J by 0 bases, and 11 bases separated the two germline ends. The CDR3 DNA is TGTGCCAGCAGCTTGAGCGGGGGCTCTAACTATGGCTACACCTTC. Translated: CASSLSGGSNYGYTF. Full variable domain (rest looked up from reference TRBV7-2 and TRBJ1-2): GAGVSQSPSNKVTEKGKDVELRCDPISGHTALYWYRQSLGQGLEFLIYFQGNSAPDKSGLPSDRFSAERTGGSVSTLTIQRTQQEDSAVYLCASSLSGGSNYGYTFGSGTRLTVV.

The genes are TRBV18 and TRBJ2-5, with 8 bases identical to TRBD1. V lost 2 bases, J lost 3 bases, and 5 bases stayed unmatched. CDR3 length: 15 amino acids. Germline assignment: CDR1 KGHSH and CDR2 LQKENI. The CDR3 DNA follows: TGTGCCAGCTCACCAAGGGACAGGATTAAAGAGACCCAGTACTTC. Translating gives CASSPRDRIKETQYF.

The CDR3 sequence: CASSIQGTGNQPQHF. The CDR3 DNA follows: TGTGCCAGCTCGATACAGGGGACGGGGAATCAGCCCCAGCATTTT. The V gene is TRBV2, the J gene TRBJ1-5, with TRBD1 matching over 7 bases. The CDR3 is 15 amino acids. Germline V gene lookup returns CDR1 SNHLY and CDR2 FYNNEI. J gave up 4 bases and V 8 bases, and 11 bases lay outside the gene matches.

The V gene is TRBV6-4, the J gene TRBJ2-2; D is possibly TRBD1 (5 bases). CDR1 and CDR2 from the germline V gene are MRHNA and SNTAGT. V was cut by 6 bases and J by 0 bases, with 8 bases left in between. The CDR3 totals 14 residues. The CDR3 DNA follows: TGTGCCAGCAGAGGGGTCTCGAACACCGGGGAGCTGTTTTTT. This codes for CASRGVSNTGELFF.

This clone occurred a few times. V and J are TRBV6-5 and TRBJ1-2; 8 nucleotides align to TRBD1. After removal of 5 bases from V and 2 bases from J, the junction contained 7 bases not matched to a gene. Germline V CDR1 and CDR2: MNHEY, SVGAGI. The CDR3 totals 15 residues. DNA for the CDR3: TGTGCCAGCAGTACGACAGGGGCGCCCAACTATGGCTACACCTTC. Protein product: CASSTTGAPNYGYTF.

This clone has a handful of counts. The CDR3 nucleotides read TGTGCCAGCAGTTTACGCGGACGGGACTACGAGCAGTACTTC. Protein sequence: CASSLRGRDYEQYF. The V gene is TRBV28, the J gene TRBJ2-7; D possibly corresponds to TRBD2 (5 bases). Between the trimmed V and J ends, which lost 2 bases and 3 bases, there was a span of 11 bases. Germline V gives CDR1 MDHEN, CDR2 SYDVKM. This CDR3 comprises 14 residues.

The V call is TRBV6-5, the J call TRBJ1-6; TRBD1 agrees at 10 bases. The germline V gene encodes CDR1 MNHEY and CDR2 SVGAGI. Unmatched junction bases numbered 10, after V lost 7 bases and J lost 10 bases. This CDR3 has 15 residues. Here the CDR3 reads CASNPGQGWRSPLHF. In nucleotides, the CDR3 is TGTGCCAGCAACCCGGGACAGGGGTGGCGATCACCCCTCCACTTT.

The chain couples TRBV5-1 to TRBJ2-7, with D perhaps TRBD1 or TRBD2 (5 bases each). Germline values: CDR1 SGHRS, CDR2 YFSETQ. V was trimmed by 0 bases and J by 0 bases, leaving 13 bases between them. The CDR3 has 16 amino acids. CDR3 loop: CASSLAGTYSSYEQYF. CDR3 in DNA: TGCGCCAGCAGCTTGGCCGGGACCTACAGCTCCTACGAGCAGTACTTC.